A single sample is the source of the 14 T cell receptor beta chains below, sequenced in a study of control samples from healthy donors and cancer patients. Clones were sequenced by immunoSEQ multiplex PCR, and TCRdb holds only the in-frame ones, with some missing. The data show some 130,000 clones, about 94% seen once. Sequencing was done on a sample of blood. The origin of the receptors is a man in his thirties or forties in good health.

This clone was counted only a few times. The rearrangement links TRBV19 to TRBJ2-7; weak D call: TRBD1 (6 bases). The CDR3 is made up of 13 amino acids. V dropped 3 bases and J dropped 2 bases, with 8 bases sitting between them. Germline values: CDR1 LNHDA, CDR2 SQIVND (reference sequence). The chain's CDR3 is CASSITGTYEQYF. As DNA, the CDR3 is TGTGCCAGTAGTATTACAGGGACCTACGAGCAGTACTTC.

This clone has only one observation. The chain links TRBV5-4 to TRBJ2-2, with 8 bases that match TRBD1. CDR3 length: 16 amino acids. CDR1 and CDR2 from the germline V gene are SGHNT and YYREEE (reference sequence). Trimming at V came to 1 base and at J to 4 bases, leaving 6 bases not matched to a gene. DNA of the CDR3: TGTGCCAGCAGCTTGTCGGCAGGGGGCATCACCGGGGAGCTGTTTTTT. This encodes CASSLSAGGITGELFF.

The chain carries TRBV27 and TRBJ1-2, with 10 nucleotides matching TRBD1. The length of the CDR3 is 14 residues. CDR1 MNHEY and CDR2 SMNVEV come from the germline V gene (reference sequence). The ends lost 5 bases at V and 5 bases at J; junction bases unmatched: 5. The CDR3 spells CASSRRTGGYGYTF. As DNA, the CDR3 is TGTGCCAGCAGTCGTAGGACAGGGGGGTATGGCTACACCTTC.

This chain uses TRBV7-2 with TRBJ2-3; a weak D match, TRBD2 (6 bases). The CDR3 runs to 17 residues. CDR1 and CDR2 (germline): SGHTA, FQGNSA. Trimming shortened V by 5 bases and J by 7 bases, and 25 bases separated the two germline ends. This chain's CDR3 is CASSPEGGRAGKNTQYF. CDR3 bases: TGTGCCAGCAGCCCTGAGGGCGGCAGGGCGGGAAAAAATACGCAGTATTTT. Using reference TRBV7-2 and TRBJ2-3 for the parts outside the CDR3, the full variable domain is GAGVSQSPSNKVTEKGKDVELRCDPISGHTALYWYRQSLGQGLEFLIYFQGNSAPDKSGLPSDRFSAERTGGSVSTLTIQRTQQEDSAVYLCASSPEGGRAGKNTQYFGPGTRLTVL.

This clone was found once. The chain carries TRBV7-8 and TRBJ2-3; D could derive from TRBD1 or TRBD2 (5 bases each). The CDR3 length is 15 residues. V gave up 5 bases and J gave up 0 bases, with 12 bases separating them. Germline V gene data show CDR1 as SGHVS and CDR2 as FQNEAQ. The CDR3 loop is CASSSRDGSTDTQYF. The CDR3 nucleotides are TGTGCCAGCAGCAGCCGGGACGGGAGCACAGATACGCAGTATTTT.

This clone was recorded once. The gene calls are TRBV19 and TRBJ2-3, with 9 bases aligning to TRBD2. The CDR3 length is 14 residues. Looked up from germline, CDR1 is LNHDA and CDR2 is SQIVND (reference sequence). The junction had 4 bases not matched to a gene; V was cut back by 7 bases and J by 2 bases. Here the CDR3 DNA reads TGTGCCAGTAATCCTAGCGGGGTCACAGATACGCAGTATTTT. The encoded protein is CASNPSGVTDTQYF.

The chain has TRBV7-3 and TRBJ1-5, with 8 bases lining up with TRBD1. Germline V CDR1 and CDR2: SGHTA, FQGTGA. CDR3 length: 16 residues. Trimming took 3 bases from V and 0 from J; bases not matched to a gene: 4. Here the CDR3 reads CASSFDRGDSNQPQHF. CDR3 sequence (DNA): TGTGCCAGCAGCTTTGACAGGGGTGATAGCAATCAGCCCCAGCATTTT.

J is TRBJ1-5 and V is TRBV6-6, with no clear D. The CDR3 has 16 residues. Germline V gene data show CDR1 as MNHNY and CDR2 as SVGAGI (reference sequence). V gave up 6 bases and J gave up 2 bases, with 17 bases separating them. The CDR3 DNA reads TGTGCCAGCAGCACCCTTCGCGCGGCCGGCAATCAGCCCCAGCATTTT. This translates into CASSTLRAAGNQPQHF.

The genes are TRBV6-5 and TRBJ1-5, with 7 nucleotides matching TRBD1. Looked up from germline, CDR1 is MNHEY and CDR2 is SVGAGI. Unmatched junction bases numbered 7, after V lost 5 bases and J lost 3 bases. The CDR3 runs to 15 residues. CDR3 sequence (DNA): TGTGCCAGCAGTCTAACAGGGGAGGTCAATCAGCCCCAGCATTTT. This codes for CASSLTGEVNQPQHF.

DNA for the CDR3: TGTGCCATCAGTGATCCACCCGGGACTAGCGGACACAATGAGCAGTTCTTC. As protein: CAISDPPGTSGHNEQFF. The chain couples TRBV10-3 to TRBJ2-1, with 11 bases identical to TRBD2. From germline, CDR1 is ENHRY and CDR2 SYGVKD. The CDR3 loop spans 17 amino acids. Losses at the gene ends were 3 bases for V and 5 bases for J; bases not matched to a gene: 9.

This chain connects TRBV19 to TRBJ2-7; D is possibly TRBD2 (5 bases). Germline loops: CDR1 LNHDA, CDR2 SQIVND (reference sequence). Trimming pared 11 bases from V and 3 bases from J, leaving 17 bases between. The CDR3 covers 13 residues. The CDR3 here is CAVSPGVGYEQYF. The CDR3 DNA is TGTGCCGTCTCCCCCGGGGTCGGCTACGAGCAGTACTTC.

This rearrangement joins TRBV19 to TRBJ2-3; 10 bases map to TRBD1. This CDR3 is built from 15 residues. Germline values: CDR1 LNHDA, CDR2 SQIVND (reference sequence). Germline trimming cut 5 bases from V and 1 base from J; bases unmatched to any gene: 3. CDR3 loop: CASSPGTGGTDTQYF. CDR3 coding DNA: TGTGCCAGTAGTCCAGGGACAGGGGGCACAGATACGCAGTATTTT. Full variable domain (rest looked up from reference TRBV19 and TRBJ2-3): DGGITQSPKYLFRKEGQNVTLSCEQNLNHDAMYWYRQDPGQGLRLIYYSQIVNDFQKGDIAEGYSVSREKKESFPLTVTSAQKNPTAFYLCASSPGTGGTDTQYFGPGTRLTVL.

This chain connects TRBV9 to TRBJ2-5, with a tentative D call TRBD2 (5 bases). There are 18 residues in the CDR3. Trimming shortened V by 0 bases and J by 0 bases, and 18 bases separated the two germline ends. CDR1 SGDLS and CDR2 YYNGEE come from the germline V gene. The CDR3 sequence is CASSVATRTGTYQETQYF. Written as DNA, the CDR3 is TGTGCCAGCAGCGTAGCTACGAGGACGGGAACCTACCAAGAGACCCAGTACTTC. The full variable domain, completed using reference TRBV9 and TRBJ2-5, is DSGVTQTPKHLITATGQRVTLRCSPRSGDLSVYWYQQSLDQGLQFLIQYYNGEERAKGNILERFSAQQFPDLHSELNLSSLELGDSALYFCASSVATRTGTYQETQYFGPGTRLLVL.

The chain links TRBV9 to TRBJ1-4, with a weak D call TRBD1 (6 bases). CDR3 length: 15 amino acids. V lost 0 bases and J lost 5, with 11 bases in between. CDR1 SGDLS and CDR2 YYNGEE come from the germline V gene. Here the CDR3 DNA reads TGTGCCAGCAGCGTAGAGGGGGGTGGGAATGAAAAACTGTTTTTT. This encodes CASSVEGGGNEKLFF. Drawing the rest from reference TRBV9 and TRBJ1-4, the complete variable domain is DSGVTQTPKHLITATGQRVTLRCSPRSGDLSVYWYQQSLDQGLQFLIQYYNGEERAKGNILERFSAQQFPDLHSELNLSSLELGDSALYFCASSVEGGGNEKLFFGSGTQLSVL.